This T cell receptor (beta chain) was profiled in a study of cytomegalovirus exposure and HLA in healthy donors. About this clone: Its antigen is currently unknown.

Findings and caveats of the study: Cytomegalovirus status, reportedly, was diagnosed with high specificity and sensitivity by the classifier. Cytomegalovirus-associated TCR beta chains were listed, numbering 150 to 200.

Some clones are missing from TCRdb's copy, which holds only in-frame ones; the method was immunoSEQ multiplex PCR. Altogether 150,000 or so clones are present, 86% being singletons, with the ten largest covering approximately 20%. Trimming stripped 4 bases from V and 6 bases from J, with 16 bases between. Germline V gene lookup returns CDR1 SEHNR and CDR2 FQNEAQ (reference sequence). The CDR3 is made up of 15 amino acids. What was sequenced was PBMCs. The chain couples TRBV7-9 to TRBJ2-1, with TRBD2 as a possible D gene (6 bases). The receptor was derived from a man between 18 and 35 years old in good health and CMV-seropositive. CDR3 nucleotides: TGTGCCAGCAGCTCCCTTGGGGGAGGAAGCAATGAGCAGTTCTTC. As protein: CASSSLGGGSNEQFF.